The 14 T cell receptor beta chains presented below share a single source sample, sequenced in a study of blood T cell repertoires in COVID-19. Assay used: immunoSEQ multiplex PCR; TCRdb lists only in-frame clones, some missing. Among about 22,000 clones, more than 85% were seen once, and the ten largest hold roughly 3%. Material: peripheral blood. These receptors were taken from a woman in her 70s with active COVID-19.

The rearrangement uses TRBV6-6 and TRBJ1-1; TRBD1 aligns across 9 bases. Germline V gene data show CDR1 as MNHNY and CDR2 as SVGAGI (reference sequence). V shed 5 bases, J shed 3 bases, and the junction held 7 bases outside the gene matches. This CDR3 has 15 amino acids. The CDR3 DNA is TGTGCCAGCAGTCAGCGGACAGGGGTATACACTGAAGCTTTCTTT. Its protein product is CASSQRTGVYTEAFF.

V gene TRBV28 combines with J gene TRBJ1-6; the D is unclear. Germline CDR1 is MDHEN and CDR2 is SYDVKM. The CDR3 has 14 amino acids. V shed 4 bases and J shed 8 bases, with 12 bases lying between them. The CDR3 is CASSYEHIDSPLHF. Written as DNA, the CDR3 is TGTGCCAGCAGTTATGAGCATATTGATTCACCCCTCCACTTT. Full variable domain (rest looked up from reference TRBV28 and TRBJ1-6): DVKVTQSSRYLVKRTGEKVFLECVQDMDHENMFWYRQDPGLGLRLIYFSYDVKMKEKGDIPEGYSVSREKKERFSLILESASTNQTSMYLCASSYEHIDSPLHFGNGTRLTVT.

The J gene is TRBJ1-1, the V gene TRBV5-1; a weak D match, TRBD1 (5 bases). V was trimmed by 4 bases and J by 1 base, leaving 11 bases between them. This CDR3 comprises 14 residues. Germline V gene data show CDR1 as SGHRS and CDR2 as YFSETQ. This chain's CDR3 is CASSEDRWNTEAFF. DNA of the CDR3: TGCGCCAGCAGCGAAGACAGATGGAACACTGAAGCTTTCTTT.

The chain is built from TRBV5-1 and TRBJ1-1; 11 bases fit TRBD1. Losses at the gene ends were 3 bases for V and 4 bases for J; bases not matched to a gene: 2. In germline, CDR1 is SGHRS, CDR2 YFSETQ. CDR3 length equals 14 residues. The CDR3 region has the DNA TGCGCCAGCAGCTGGGGACAGGGGGGCACTGAAGCTTTCTTT. Protein product: CASSWGQGGTEAFF.

V is TRBV28 and J is TRBJ1-5; D gene ambiguous. Trimming left V 3 bases short and J 0 bases short, with 9 bases between. Germline CDR1 is MDHEN and CDR2 is SYDVKM. This CDR3 is 15 amino acids long. The CDR3: CASSFSTASNQPQHF. DNA of the CDR3: TGTGCCAGCAGTTTTTCTACAGCTAGCAATCAGCCCCAGCATTTT.

The chain has TRBV12-3 or TRBV12-4 and TRBJ2-5; D is perhaps TRBD2 (5 bases). The V end was cut by 4 bases, the J end by 5 bases, with 5 bases between. CDR3 length: 11 residues. CDR3: CASSSGETQYF. CDR3 DNA sequence: TGTGCCAGCAGTTCGGGGGAGACCCAGTACTTC.

The V call is TRBV5-4, the J call TRBJ1-1; the match to TRBD1 covers 7 bases. The CDR3 is 12 amino acids. V shed 0 bases, J shed 10 bases, and the junction held 3 bases outside the gene matches. Germline lookup yields CDR1 SGHNT and CDR2 YYREEE (reference sequence). The CDR3, as DNA: TGTGCCAGCAGCTTGGGGGCAGGGGGAGCTTTCTTT. Its protein is CASSLGAGGAFF.

This clone showed up just once. The chain carries TRBV28 and TRBJ1-5; 8 bases line up with TRBD1. Germline V CDR1 and CDR2: MDHEN, SYDVKM. V was clipped by 7 bases and J by 2 bases; unmatched bases: 13. The CDR3 is 17 residues long. The CDR3 coding sequence is TGTGCCAGCACCTACATTGCAGGGGGCGCGGGCAATCAGCCCCAGCATTTT. Amino acid sequence: CASTYIAGGAGNQPQHF.

The genes are TRBV7-9 and TRBJ1-1, with D unclear. V was cut by 5 bases and J by 0 bases, with 7 bases left in between. This CDR3 has 13 residues. CDR1 and CDR2 from the germline V gene are SEHNR and FQNEAQ (reference sequence). The DNA for the CDR3 is TGTGCCAGCAGCCAGTCCGTGAACACTGAAGCTTTCTTT. Translating it yields CASSQSVNTEAFF.

V usage is TRBV7-2 and J usage is TRBJ1-2, with a weak D call TRBD1 (6 bases). The V and J ends lost 5 bases and 2 bases respectively, with 15 bases between them. The germline V gene encodes CDR1 SGHTA and CDR2 FQGNSA. The CDR3 is 15 amino acids. CDR3 amino acids: CASSGGANSNYGYTF. CDR3 in DNA: TGTGCCAGCAGCGGGGGGGCCAATAGCAACTATGGCTACACCTTC.

This clone has more than one count but fewer than ten. The rearrangement links TRBV10-1 to TRBJ2-2; maybe TRBD1 (6 bases). With 5 bases removed from V and 5 bases from J, the gap between germline ends came to 9 bases. Germline assignment: CDR1 WNHNN and CDR2 SYGVQD (reference sequence). This CDR3 contains 13 residues. CDR3 loop: CASSPQGTGELFF. In DNA, the CDR3 is TGCGCCAGCAGTCCACAGGGAACCGGGGAGCTGTTTTTT.

J is TRBJ2-3 and V is TRBV4-1; D gene ambiguous. In germline, CDR1 is MGHRA, CDR2 YSYEKL. The CDR3 has 14 residues. The V end lost 0 bases, the J end lost 6 bases, and 10 bases lay between the germline ends. CDR3 sequence: CASSQDSVGDTQYF. The CDR3 nucleotides read TGCGCCAGCAGCCAAGATTCCGTCGGGGATACGCAGTATTTT.

V is TRBV6-1 and J is TRBJ1-4; D call uncertain. V lost 2 bases, J lost 6 bases, and 4 bases lay in between. Per germline, CDR1 MNHNS and CDR2 SASEGT. The CDR3 consists of 12 residues. CDR3 nucleotides: TGTGCCAGCAGTGAATTAGATGAAAAACTGTTTTTT. As protein: CASSELDEKLFF.

The chain recombines TRBV9 with TRBJ2-7; tentatively, D is TRBD2 (5 bases). Trimming took off 4 bases at V and 0 bases at J, with 11 bases between the two ends. In germline, CDR1 is SGDLS, CDR2 YYNGEE. The CDR3 loop spans 14 amino acids. The CDR3 nucleotides are TGTGCCAGCAGCCTCCGACTAAGCTCCTACGAGCAGTACTTC. Its translation: CASSLRLSSYEQYF. The whole variable domain, remainder taken from reference TRBV9 and TRBJ2-7, is DSGVTQTPKHLITATGQRVTLRCSPRSGDLSVYWYQQSLDQGLQFLIQYYNGEERAKGNILERFSAQQFPDLHSELNLSSLELGDSALYFCASSLRLSSYEQYFGPGTRLTVT.